The source of this TCR beta chain is a study of blood T cell repertoires in COVID-19. Study-level information: Samples of COVID-19 (acute and convalescent) were obtained from the United States, Italy and Spain. PBMCs, B-cell-depleted T cells, or T cells were the source of the cDNA or gDNA that made up the material.

TCRdb keeps only in-frame clones here, not all; method: immunoSEQ multiplex PCR. The repertoire holds 80,000 to 100,000 clones, with roughly 80% as singletons. This CDR3 spans 15 amino acids. Trimming removed 0 bases from V and 6 bases from J; junction bases left unmatched: 9. Germline V gene data show CDR1 as SGHDT and CDR2 as YYEEEE. This rearrangement joins TRBV5-6 to TRBJ2-7; 7 positions agree with TRBD2. The TCR comes from a middle-aged man who had recovered from COVID-19. Sequenced input: peripheral blood. CDR3 coding DNA: TGTGCCAGCAGCTTGGTGGACCCGGGGGGATCCGAGCAGTACTTC. Translated, it gives CASSLVDPGGSEQYF.